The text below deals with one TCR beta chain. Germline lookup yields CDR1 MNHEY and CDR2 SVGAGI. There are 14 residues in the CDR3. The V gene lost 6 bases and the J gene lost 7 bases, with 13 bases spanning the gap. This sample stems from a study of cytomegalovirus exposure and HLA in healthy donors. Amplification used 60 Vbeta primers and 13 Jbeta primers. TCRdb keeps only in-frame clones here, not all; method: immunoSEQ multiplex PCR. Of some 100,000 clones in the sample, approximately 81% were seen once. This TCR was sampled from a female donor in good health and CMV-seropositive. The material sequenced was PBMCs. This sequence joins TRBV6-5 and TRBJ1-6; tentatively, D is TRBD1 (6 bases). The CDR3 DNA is TGTGCCAGCAGGGGAACAGGGTGGAATTCACCCCTCCACTTT. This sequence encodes CASRGTGWNSPLHF.